One sample yielded the 15 T cell receptor beta chains listed below, sequenced in a study of OX40 agonist ivuxolimab in advanced cancers. The method was the immunoSEQ multiplex PCR assay. Sourced from immuneACCESS, this table was stored by TCRdb with only in-frame sequences that have V and J called. A share of the clones is absent; for the studies checked, an unresolved V gene accounts for under half, and the remainder has no known explanation. This sample has around 74,000 clones in its table, and 70% to 90% of those were observed once. Jointly, the top ten make up less than 6% of the sample. Specimen: CD4+ or CD8+ T cells sorted from blood, collected in a trial of the OX40 agonist ivuxolimab. Every receptor here comes from an adult with an advanced solid tumor such as melanoma, head and neck, liver or kidney cancer.

The rearrangement links TRBV7-2 to TRBJ1-4; tentative D call: TRBD1 (5 bases). This CDR3 comprises 15 residues. V lost 5 bases to trimming and J lost 3 bases, with 13 bases between them. Germline values: CDR1 SGHTA, CDR2 FQGNSA. The CDR3 sequence: CASSGRGFPNEKLFF. The CDR3 nucleotides are TGTGCCAGCAGCGGACGGGGGTTTCCTAATGAAAAACTGTTTTTT.

The V gene is TRBV7-2, the J gene TRBJ2-1; tentatively, D is TRBD2 (6 bases). The CDR3 is 15 amino acids. Trimming cost V 5 bases and J 1 base, with 12 bases left between them. CDR1 is SGHTA, CDR2 FQGNSA, per germline. The CDR3, as DNA: TGTGCCAGCAGCCGGGACTTTTCTTCCTACAATGAGCAGTTCTTC. Encoded protein: CASSRDFSSYNEQFF.

The rearrangement joins TRBV5-4 to TRBJ2-1; 8 nucleotides agree with TRBD2. Germline V lookup: CDR1 SGHNT, CDR2 YYREEE (reference sequence). This CDR3 spans 14 amino acids. J lost 4 bases, V lost 4 bases, and 4 bases had no gene match. CDR3 nucleotide sequence: TGTGCCAGCAGCGCGGGACTAGATTACAATGAGCAGTTCTTC. Translation: CASSAGLDYNEQFF.

This chain connects TRBV10-3 to TRBJ2-3, with TRBD1 as a possible D gene (7 bases). V lost 8 bases and J lost 4, with 19 bases in between. The CDR3 runs 15 residues. The germline V gene encodes CDR1 ENHRY and CDR2 SYGVKD. CDR3 sequence: CAIQGDGGSADTQYF. The CDR3 DNA reads as TGTGCCATCCAGGGGGACGGAGGGTCTGCAGATACGCAGTATTTT.

The V call is TRBV14, the J call TRBJ2-4; weak D call: TRBD2 (5 bases). CDR3 size: 14 residues. V was pared by 3 bases and J by 6 bases, with 12 bases between. CDR1 is SGHDN, CDR2 FVKESK, per germline. The CDR3 DNA reads as TGTGCCAGCAGCCAGACACGGGGTGGAAACATTCAGTACTTC. This translates into CASSQTRGGNIQYF.

This clone has only a few counts. The chain couples TRBV4-1 to TRBJ2-7; 8 bases map to TRBD1. Germline assignment: CDR1 MGHRA and CDR2 YSYEKL. The CDR3 is 15 amino acids. The V segment lost 2 bases and the J segment 5 bases; nucleotides outside the gene matches: 8. In DNA, the CDR3 is TGCGCCAGCAGCCAAACTCGGACAGGGAACAACGAGCAGTACTTC. This sequence encodes CASSQTRTGNNEQYF.

This clone was observed once. V usage is TRBV5-1 and J usage is TRBJ1-1; D remains ambiguous. Germline V CDR1 and CDR2: SGHRS, YFSETQ. This CDR3 is 15 amino acids long. Trimming removed 4 bases at V and 3 bases at J, with 16 bases between. The CDR3 DNA reads TGCGCCAGCAGCACCGAACAGAGGTCGGACACTGAAGCTTTCTTT. Protein product: CASSTEQRSDTEAFF.

The chain is built from TRBV19 and TRBJ2-1, with D possibly called TRBD1 or TRBD2 (5 bases each). CDR3 length: 17 residues. Germline V gives CDR1 LNHDA, CDR2 SQIVND (reference sequence). Between the trimmed V and J ends, which lost 1 base and 0 bases, there was a span of 13 bases. The CDR3 DNA follows: TGTGCCAGTAGTATAGTTGAGGGGCGAGGCTCCTACAATGAGCAGTTCTTC. It is translated as CASSIVEGRGSYNEQFF. Full variable domain (remainder filled in from reference TRBV19 and TRBJ2-1): DGGITQSPKYLFRKEGQNVTLSCEQNLNHDAMYWYRQDPGQGLRLIYYSQIVNDFQKGDIAEGYSVSREKKESFPLTVTSAQKNPTAFYLCASSIVEGRGSYNEQFFGPGTRLTVL.

The chain carries TRBV7-3 and TRBJ1-3, with a weak D call TRBD1 (6 bases). Germline CDR1 and CDR2: SGHTA and FQGTGA. V lost 5 bases, J lost 0 bases, and 11 bases lay in between. This CDR3 contains 15 residues. CDR3 sequence (DNA): TGTGCCAGCAGCGCTCAGGGGAACTCTGGAAACACCATATATTTT. It translates to CASSAQGNSGNTIYF.

With regard to this clone: One end of the junction varies from germline; a read error may be responsible. The chain is built from TRBV27 and TRBJ1-2; possible D gene TRBD1, 5 bases. This CDR3 has 13 residues. The germline V gene has CDR1 MNHEY and CDR2 SMNVEV (reference sequence). CDR3: CASSEDKAAGCTF. As DNA, the CDR3 is TGTGCCAGCAGTGAGGACAAGGCGGCTGGCTGCACCTTC.

The chain uses TRBV5-6 and TRBJ2-7; D may be TRBD2 (7 bases). Germline V gene lookup returns CDR1 SGHDT and CDR2 YYEEEE. This CDR3 region has 16 residues. V shed 4 bases and J shed 9 bases, with 26 bases lying between them. The CDR3 bases are TGTGCCAGCAGCCAAGCCCCGGCGGGAGCCCCAGGGGTGCAGTACTTC. Its protein product is CASSQAPAGAPGVQYF. The variable domain in full, with the rest retrieved from reference TRBV5-6 and TRBJ2-7, is DAGVTQSPTHLIKTRGQQVTLRCSPKSGHDTVSWYQQALGQGPQFIFQYYEEEERQRGNFPDRFSGHQFPNYSSELNVNALLLGDSALYLCASSQAPAGAPGVQYFGPGTRLTVT.

The V gene is TRBV11-2, the J gene TRBJ1-1; tentatively, D is TRBD1 (5 bases). The CDR3 is 18 amino acids. The V end was cut by 0 bases, the J end by 4 bases, with 21 bases between. From germline, CDR1 is SGHAT and CDR2 FQNNGV. This CDR3 reads CASSLDGGTPRRGTEAFF. The CDR3, as DNA: TGTGCCAGCAGCTTAGATGGGGGGACTCCCCGGCGGGGCACTGAAGCTTTCTTT.

The chain uses TRBV6-5 and TRBJ2-7; the D is unclear. CDR1 and CDR2 (germline): MNHEY, SVGAGI. The CDR3 is 13 residues long. V was shortened by 5 bases and J by 6 bases, with 14 bases between the two germline ends. The CDR3 is CASSREVVGEQYF. CDR3 sequence (DNA): TGTGCCAGCAGTCGAGAGGTAGTCGGCGAGCAGTACTTC.

The chain employs TRBV5-8 and TRBJ1-2, with D possibly matching TRBD1 (6 bases). V gave up 1 base and J gave up 2 bases, with 6 bases separating them. Per the germline V gene, CDR1 is SGHTS and CDR2 is YDEGEE. This CDR3 is 13 amino acids long. CDR3 amino acids: CASSLRGNYGYTF. The DNA for the CDR3 is TGTGCCAGCAGCTTGAGGGGGAACTATGGCTACACCTTC. The entire variable domain, with the rest obtained from reference TRBV5-8 and TRBJ1-2, is as follows: EAGVTQSPTHLIKTRGQQATLRCSPISGHTSVYWYQQALGLGLQFLLWYDEGEERNRGNFPPRFSGRQFPNYSSELNVNALELEDSALYLCASSLRGNYGYTFGSGTRLTVV.

The rearrangement uses TRBV6-6 and TRBJ1-1; D possibly corresponds to TRBD1 (5 bases). Trimming pared 5 bases from V and 5 bases from J, leaving 9 bases between. The CDR3 consists of 12 residues. The germline V gene has CDR1 MNHNY and CDR2 SVGAGI (reference sequence). This chain's CDR3 is CASSIGETEAFF. CDR3 nucleotides: TGTGCCAGCAGTATAGGGGAAACTGAAGCTTTCTTT.